Below, 17 T cell receptor beta chains from the same sample are listed, as sequenced in a study of T cells after somatic rescue of genetic block. Clones were read by immunoSEQ multiplex PCR, and TCRdb kept only the in-frame ones, dropping some. The sample consists of 68,000 or so clones, 80% to 95% of them appearing once. Sequencing used peripheral blood mononuclear cells (PBMCs). These receptors originate from a man aged 35-49 years.

The rearrangement links TRBV5-1 to TRBJ1-5; no clear D. CDR1 is SGHRS, CDR2 YFSETQ, per germline. Trimming removed 4 bases at V and 3 bases at J, with 14 bases between. CDR3 length equals 15 residues. CDR3 DNA: TGCGCCAGCAGCCCCCGAGGAGAGCTCAATCAGCCCCAGCATTTT. It translates to CASSPRGELNQPQHF.

Comment on this clone: An end of the junction does not agree with germline; a read error may underlie this. The sample has other DNA sequences that encode this CDR3 too. The V call is TRBV10-3, the J call TRBJ2-7, with D maybe TRBD1 (6 bases). CDR3 length: 15 residues. Germline values: CDR1 ENHRY, CDR2 SYGVKD. The CDR3 DNA reads as TGCGCCATCAGTGAAATTGGACAGCGACAGTACGAGCAGTACTTC. Translation gives CAISEIGQRQYEQYF.

This clone was recorded only once. The chain has TRBV7-9 and TRBJ1-3; 8 bases map to TRBD1. V lost 6 bases to trimming and J lost 5 bases; unmatched junction nucleotides: 9. Germline V gene lookup returns CDR1 SEHNR and CDR2 FQNEAQ (reference sequence). This CDR3 spans 15 amino acids. The CDR3 sequence: CASRPGGVSRNTIYF. The CDR3 coding sequence is TGTGCCAGCAGGCCAGGGGGCGTATCTAGAAACACCATATATTTT. Looking up the rest from reference TRBV7-9 and TRBJ1-3 gives the full variable domain: DTGVSQNPRHKITKRGQNVTFRCDPISEHNRLYWYRQTLGQGPEFLTYFQNEAQLEKSRLLSDRFSAERPKGSFSTLEIQRTEQGDSAMYLCASRPGGVSRNTIYFGEGSWLTVV.

Written as DNA, the CDR3 is TGCGCCAGCAGAGAAACGGGGGAAGATACGCAGTATTTT. It encodes CASRETGEDTQYF. V usage is TRBV10-2 and J usage is TRBJ2-3; tentatively, D is TRBD2 (6 bases). The CDR3 runs to 13 residues. Germline V lookup: CDR1 WSHSY, CDR2 SAAADI. V lost 6 bases and J lost 5, with 12 bases in between.

This chain links TRBV4-3 with TRBJ2-1; D is undetermined. Germline CDR1 reads LGHNA; CDR2 reads YSLEER. There are 14 residues in the CDR3. V lost 0 bases, J lost 4 bases, and 7 bases lay in between. CDR3 bases: TGCGCCAGCAGCCAAGAACCAGAGTACAATGAGCAGTTCTTC. This translates into CASSQEPEYNEQFF.

This clone was seen more than once but under ten times. This chain links TRBV5-1 with TRBJ1-6; 7 bases match TRBD1. The germline V gene has CDR1 SGHRS and CDR2 YFSETQ. V shed 0 bases and J 9 bases; nucleotides not matched to a gene: 6. This CDR3 is 15 amino acids long. CDR3 coding DNA: TGCGCCAGCAGCTTGGACGGGACAGTAGCTTCACCCCTCCACTTT. Its translation: CASSLDGTVASPLHF.

The chain employs TRBV7-6 and TRBJ2-1, with 7 bases matching TRBD2. The CDR3 has 15 amino acids. The germline CDR1 and CDR2 sequences are SGHVS and FNYEAQ. V lost 4 bases and J lost 5; bases outside the gene matches: 8. CDR3 bases: TGTGCCAGCAGCTCCACCCCCCGGGGGGACAATGAGCAGTTCTTC. It specifies CASSSTPRGDNEQFF.

The rearrangement joins TRBV28 to TRBJ2-7; D is uncertain. Deletions cut 6 bases from V and 0 bases from J, with 6 bases between. The CDR3 is 12 residues long. Looked up from germline, CDR1 is MDHEN and CDR2 is SYDVKM. The CDR3 here is CASRPNSYEQYF. In DNA form, the CDR3 reads TGTGCCAGCAGACCCAACTCCTACGAGCAGTACTTC. Full variable domain (rest looked up from reference TRBV28 and TRBJ2-7): DVKVTQSSRYLVKRTGEKVFLECVQDMDHENMFWYRQDPGLGLRLIYFSYDVKMKEKGDIPEGYSVSREKKERFSLILESASTNQTSMYLCASRPNSYEQYFGPGTRLTVT.

The chain uses TRBV5-1 and TRBJ2-7; a weak D match, TRBD2 (6 bases). Trimming cost V 3 bases and J 0 bases, with 13 bases left between them. The CDR3 is made up of 15 amino acids. The germline CDR1 and CDR2 sequences are SGHRS and YFSETQ. DNA for the CDR3: TGCGCCAGCAGCTCCCGCGGGGAATACTCCTACGAGCAGTACTTC. This translates into CASSSRGEYSYEQYF. The whole variable domain, remainder taken from reference TRBV5-1 and TRBJ2-7, is KAGVTQTPRYLIKTRGQQVTLSCSPISGHRSVSWYQQTPGQGLQFLFEYFSETQRNKGNFPGRFSGRQFSNSRSEMNVSTLELGDSALYLCASSSRGEYSYEQYFGPGTRLTVT.

V and J are TRBV14 and TRBJ2-1, with D possibly TRBD2 on 6 matching bases. The CDR3 is 16 amino acids. V shed 5 bases and J shed 2 bases, with 16 bases lying between them. Germline CDR1 is SGHDN and CDR2 is FVKESK. The CDR3 protein is CASSSRTREPYNEQFF. The CDR3 region has the DNA TGTGCCAGCAGCTCAAGGACACGGGAGCCCTACAATGAGCAGTTCTTC.

The V and J genes are TRBV14 and TRBJ2-3; weak D call: TRBD2 (6 bases). The CDR3 is made up of 15 amino acids. V lost 3 bases, J lost 3 bases, and 13 bases lay in between. CDR1 and CDR2 from the germline V gene are SGHDN and FVKESK. CDR3 in DNA: TGTGCCAGCAGCCACTCCCGGGACTTTACAGATACGCAGTATTTT. The encoded protein is CASSHSRDFTDTQYF.

V usage is TRBV7-2 and J usage is TRBJ2-2, with 9 nucleotides matching TRBD2. V trimming: 4 bases; J trimming: 6 bases; junction bases outside the gene matches: 12. The germline CDR1 and CDR2 sequences are SGHTA and FQGNSA. This CDR3 spans 17 amino acids. The DNA for the CDR3 is TGTGCCAGCAGCTCCCACTCTAGCGGGATCGTATCCGGGGAGCTGTTTTTT. It codes for CASSSHSSGIVSGELFF.

The chain has TRBV30 and TRBJ1-5; D ambiguous. CDR3 length: 15 amino acids. V dropped 0 bases and J dropped 0 bases, with 9 bases sitting between them. The germline gives CDR1 GTSNPN, CDR2 SVGIG (reference sequence). CDR3 DNA: TGTGCCTGGAGTGTCGGGCAGATTAGCAATCAGCCCCAGCATTTT. It yields the protein CAWSVGQISNQPQHF.

The chain has TRBV28 and TRBJ2-3; D unclear. The CDR3 contains 18 residues. Germline CDR1 MDHEN, CDR2 SYDVKM. Trimming shortened V by 6 bases and J by 2 bases, and 24 bases separated the two germline ends. CDR3 sequence (DNA): TGTGCCAGCAGCCCCCCCCCTTTGCCGCAGACGGCCACAGATACGCAGTATTTT. Residues: CASSPPPLPQTATDTQYF.

The CDR3 is CASSVAGGNTEAFF. In nucleotides, the CDR3 is TGTGCCAGCAGCGTAGCTGGGGGTAACACTGAAGCTTTCTTT. V usage is TRBV9 and J usage is TRBJ1-1; perhaps TRBD1 as D (5 bases). The CDR3 has 14 amino acids. The V and J ends lost 0 bases and 2 bases respectively, with 8 bases between them. Per germline, CDR1 SGDLS and CDR2 YYNGEE.

The chain joins TRBV7-2 to TRBJ1-3; no reliable D call. V lost 3 bases to trimming and J lost 3 bases, with 6 bases between them. The germline gives CDR1 SGHTA, CDR2 FQGNSA. There are 13 residues in the CDR3. CDR3 in DNA: TGTGCCAGCAGCTTGGGGAGTGGAAACACCATATATTTT. This sequence encodes CASSLGSGNTIYF.

V and J are TRBV19 and TRBJ2-6; the D is unclear. Germline CDR1 is LNHDA and CDR2 is SQIVND (reference sequence). This CDR3 is built from 17 residues. Trimming cost V 1 base and J 0 bases, with 10 bases left between them. CDR3 DNA sequence: TGTGCCAGTAGTATAGTCCTTCTGAGCTCTGGGGCCAACGTCCTGACTTTC. Translation gives CASSIVLLSSGANVLTF.